This TCR beta chain was recovered during a study of T cell responses to AZD1222 COVID-19 vaccine. The study's findings and limits: Nearly half of unique spike-specific TCRs reportedly avoided B.1.351 and B.1.1.7 mutated regions.

The V end lost 1 base, the J end lost 3 bases, and 22 bases lay between the germline ends. CDR3 size: 19 residues. Germline CDR1 SGHNT, CDR2 YENEEA. Method: immunoSEQ multiplex PCR; TCRdb's copy keeps in-frame clones and lacks some. The sample carries about 96,000 clones, nearly 90% recorded once. This clone was recorded once. Its matching antigen is unknown. The sample here was peripheral blood, taken on day 0 of AZD1222 vaccination. The rearrangement joins TRBV11-3 to TRBJ1-5; D is unresolved. This TCR was sampled from an adult in good health. This chain's CDR3 is CASSLVVCGGLQVNQPQHF. For the CDR3, the DNA is TGTGCCAGCAGCTTAGTAGTTTGTGGCGGTTTGCAGGTCAATCAGCCCCAGCATTTT.